Listed here is a single T cell receptor (beta chain). This sample is drawn from a study of CD8 T cells in Susac syndrome. Random hexamers were used to reverse transcribe an amount of roughly 0.5 to 1 ug RNA. TCRdb reprocessed the immunoSEQ multiplex PCR reads via MiXCR and lists one record per CDR3 protein. The sample holds approximately 260,000 distinct CDR3 sequences; 96% are singletons and the top ten take approximately 0.1%. The CDR3 has 12 amino acids. Deletions cut 3 bases from V and 4 bases from J, with 9 bases between. Germline V gene lookup returns CDR1 GTSNPN and CDR2 SVGIG (reference sequence).

Sequencing used CD4+ T cells from PBMCs. The sequence was collected from a human donor with Susac syndrome. The chain has TRBV30 and TRBJ2-5; D gene unclear. The CDR3 region has the DNA TGTGCCTGGAGCCCTAATATAGAGACCCAGTACTTC. Its translation is CAWSPNIETQYF.